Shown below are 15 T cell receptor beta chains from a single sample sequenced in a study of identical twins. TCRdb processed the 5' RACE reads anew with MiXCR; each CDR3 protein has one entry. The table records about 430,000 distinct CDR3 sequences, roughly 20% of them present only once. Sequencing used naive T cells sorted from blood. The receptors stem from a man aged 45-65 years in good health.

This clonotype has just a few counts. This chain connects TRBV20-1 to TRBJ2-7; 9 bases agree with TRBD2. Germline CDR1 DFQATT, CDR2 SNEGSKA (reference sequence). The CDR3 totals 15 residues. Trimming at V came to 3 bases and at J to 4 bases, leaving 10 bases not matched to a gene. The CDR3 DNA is TGCAGTGCTAGTTTAGCGGGGGCCTTTCAGTACGAGCAGTACTTC. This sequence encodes CSASLAGAFQYEQYF.

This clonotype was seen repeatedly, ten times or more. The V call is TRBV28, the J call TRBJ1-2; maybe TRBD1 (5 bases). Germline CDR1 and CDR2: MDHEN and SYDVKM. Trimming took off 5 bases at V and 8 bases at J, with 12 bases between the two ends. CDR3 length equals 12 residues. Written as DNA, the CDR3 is TGTGCCAGCAGTACCAGGGACGTAGGCTACACCTTC. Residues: CASSTRDVGYTF.

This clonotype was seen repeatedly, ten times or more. CDR3 loop: CASSLVAGGNNEQFF. The DNA for the CDR3 is TGCGCCAGCAGCTTGGTAGCGGGGGGGAACAATGAGCAGTTCTTC. The V gene is TRBV5-1, the J gene TRBJ2-1; 11 bases are a match to TRBD2. Germline loops: CDR1 SGHRS, CDR2 YFSETQ. V gave up 0 bases and J gave up 5 bases; unmatched junction bases: 1. The CDR3 runs 15 residues.

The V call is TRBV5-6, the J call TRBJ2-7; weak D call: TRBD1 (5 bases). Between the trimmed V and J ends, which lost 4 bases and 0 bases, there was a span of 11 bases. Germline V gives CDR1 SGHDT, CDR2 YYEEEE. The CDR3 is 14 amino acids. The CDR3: CASSRGHNSYEQYF. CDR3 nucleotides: TGTGCCAGCAGCCGCGGACATAACTCCTACGAGCAGTACTTC.

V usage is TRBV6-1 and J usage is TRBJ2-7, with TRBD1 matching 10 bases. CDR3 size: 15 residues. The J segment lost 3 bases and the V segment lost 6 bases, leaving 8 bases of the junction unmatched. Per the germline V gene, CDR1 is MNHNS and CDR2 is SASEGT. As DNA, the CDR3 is TGTGCCAGCAGACGATCCGGGACAGGGGACTACGAGCAGTACTTC. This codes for CASRRSGTGDYEQYF.

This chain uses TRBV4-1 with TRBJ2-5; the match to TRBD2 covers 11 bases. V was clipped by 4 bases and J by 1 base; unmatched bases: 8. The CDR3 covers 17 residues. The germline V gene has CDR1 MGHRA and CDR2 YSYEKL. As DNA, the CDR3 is TGCGCCAGCAGCCGGCGAACTAGCGGGGGTTTCCAAGAGACCCAGTACTTC. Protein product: CASSRRTSGGFQETQYF.

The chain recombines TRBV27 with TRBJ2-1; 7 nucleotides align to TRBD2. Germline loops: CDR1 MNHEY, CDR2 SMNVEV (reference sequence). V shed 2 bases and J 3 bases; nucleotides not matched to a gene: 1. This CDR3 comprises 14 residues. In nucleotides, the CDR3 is TGTGCCAGCAGTTTAGCGGGAGACTACAATGAGCAGTTCTTC. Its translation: CASSLAGDYNEQFF.

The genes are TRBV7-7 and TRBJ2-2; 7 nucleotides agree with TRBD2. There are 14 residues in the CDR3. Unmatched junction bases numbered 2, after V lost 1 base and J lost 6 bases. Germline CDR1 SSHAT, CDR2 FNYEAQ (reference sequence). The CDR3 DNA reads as TGTGCCAGCAGCTTAGGTGCGGGGGCCGGGGAGCTGTTTTTT. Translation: CASSLGAGAGELFF.

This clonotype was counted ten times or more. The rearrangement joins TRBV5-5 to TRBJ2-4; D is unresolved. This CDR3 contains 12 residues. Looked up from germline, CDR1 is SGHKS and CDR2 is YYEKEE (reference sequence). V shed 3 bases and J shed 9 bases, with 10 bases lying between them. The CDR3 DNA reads TGTGCCAGCAGCTCCGACATTGGCATTCAGTACTTC. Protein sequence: CASSSDIGIQYF.

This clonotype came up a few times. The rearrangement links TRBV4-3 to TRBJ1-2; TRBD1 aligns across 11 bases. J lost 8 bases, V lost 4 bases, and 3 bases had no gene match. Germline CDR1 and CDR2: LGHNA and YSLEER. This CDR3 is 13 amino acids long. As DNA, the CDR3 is TGCGCCAGCAGCCCGGGACAGGGGGTCGGCTACACCTTC. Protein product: CASSPGQGVGYTF.

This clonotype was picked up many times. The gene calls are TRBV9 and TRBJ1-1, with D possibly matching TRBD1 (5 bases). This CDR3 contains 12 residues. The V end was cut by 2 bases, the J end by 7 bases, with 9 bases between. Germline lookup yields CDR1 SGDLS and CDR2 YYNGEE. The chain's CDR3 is CASSVVQGEAFF. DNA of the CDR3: TGTGCCAGCAGCGTCGTCCAGGGTGAAGCTTTCTTT.

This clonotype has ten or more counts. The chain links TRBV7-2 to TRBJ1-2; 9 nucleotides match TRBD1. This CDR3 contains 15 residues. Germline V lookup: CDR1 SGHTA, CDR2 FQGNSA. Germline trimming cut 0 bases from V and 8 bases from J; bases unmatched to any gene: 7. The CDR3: CASSLAQGAFGGYTF. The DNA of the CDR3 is TGTGCCAGCAGCTTAGCACAGGGGGCTTTTGGGGGCTACACCTTC.

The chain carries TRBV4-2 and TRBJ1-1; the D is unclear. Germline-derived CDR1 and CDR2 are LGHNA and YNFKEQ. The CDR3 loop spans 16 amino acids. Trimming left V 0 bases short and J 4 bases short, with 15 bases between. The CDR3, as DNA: TGTGCCAGCAGCCAAGATCTCTCCACGGGTAGCACTGAAGCTTTCTTT. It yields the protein CASSQDLSTGSTEAFF.

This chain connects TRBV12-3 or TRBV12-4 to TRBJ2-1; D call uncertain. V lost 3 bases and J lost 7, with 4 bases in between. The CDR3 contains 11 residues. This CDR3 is CASSFWNEQFF. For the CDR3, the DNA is TGTGCCAGCAGTTTTTGGAATGAGCAGTTCTTC.

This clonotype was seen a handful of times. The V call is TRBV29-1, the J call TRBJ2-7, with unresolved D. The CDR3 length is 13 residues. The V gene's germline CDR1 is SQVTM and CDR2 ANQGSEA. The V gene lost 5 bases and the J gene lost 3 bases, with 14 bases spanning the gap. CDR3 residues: CSVILPLFYEQYF. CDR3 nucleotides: TGCAGCGTTATCCTACCCTTATTCTACGAGCAGTACTTC.